Detailed here is one T cell receptor beta chain. Its target is not known. The germline gives CDR1 DFQATT, CDR2 SNEGSKA (reference sequence). V dropped 1 base and J dropped 11 bases, with 11 bases sitting between them. This CDR3 is 11 amino acids long. The sequenced template was cDNA made from the entire isolated RNA. The protocol was immunoSEQ multiplex PCR, while the TCRdb copy is restricted to in-frame clones and leaves out a portion. The sample contains 620,000 or so clones, roughly a sixth of which appear only once. This sample is drawn from a study of beta chain features in type 1 diabetes. The study, taken as a whole, reports: For patients and controls alike, PCR might favor shorter templates to the same degree. Researchers reported that naive, central memory and Treg TCRB repertoires appeared more similar in patients than in healthy donors.

The V call is TRBV20-1, the J call TRBJ1-1, with D possibly matching TRBD1 (6 bases). This sequence originates from a man in his late teens or twenties in good health. The sample was naive CD4+ T cells from blood. CDR3 nucleotide sequence: TGCAGTGCTAGAGGGGGGCAGTCGGCTTTCTTT. It yields the protein CSARGGQSAFF.